These 16 T cell receptor beta chains were sequenced from one sample in a study of OX40 agonist ivuxolimab in advanced cancers. The assay was immunoSEQ multiplex PCR, and TCRdb's table has in-frame clones only and misses some. Counted here are 70,000 to 95,000 clones, 80% to 90% occurring once; the ten biggest clones make up 0.45% to 0.55%. The material was CD4+ or CD8+ T cells sorted from blood, obtained in a trial of the OX40 agonist ivuxolimab. The origin of the receptors is an adult with an advanced solid tumor such as melanoma, head and neck, liver or kidney cancer.

This chain links TRBV4-3 with TRBJ2-7; D is ambiguous. The CDR3 contains 14 residues. V lost 0 bases and J lost 4, with 10 bases in between. Germline CDR1 is LGHNA and CDR2 is YSLEER. CDR3 in DNA: TGCGCCAGCAGCCAAGACCATCGCCAATACGAGCAGTACTTC. This encodes CASSQDHRQYEQYF.

This clone was observed a single time. V usage is TRBV30 and J usage is TRBJ1-4, with unresolved D. Per the germline V gene, CDR1 is GTSNPN and CDR2 is SVGIG (reference sequence). This CDR3 is built from 14 residues. Between the trimmed V and J ends, which lost 4 bases and 3 bases, there was a span of 12 bases. CDR3 DNA: TGTGCCTGGAATTCCGCCGGGGCTAATGAAAAACTGTTTTTT. Protein product: CAWNSAGANEKLFF.

The CDR3 loop reads CAWSVRVDLYGYTF. As DNA, the CDR3 is TGTGCCTGGAGTGTACGGGTAGATCTTTATGGCTACACCTTC. The genes are TRBV30 and TRBJ1-2; unclear D gene. The CDR3 runs to 14 residues. V was clipped by 0 bases and J by 5 bases, with 13 bases between them. The germline gives CDR1 GTSNPN, CDR2 SVGIG (reference sequence).

The chain has TRBV2 and TRBJ1-5; D possibly corresponds to TRBD1 (5 bases). V lost 5 bases, J lost 2 bases, and 13 bases lay in between. The germline gives CDR1 SNHLY, CDR2 FYNNEI. CDR3 length equals 15 residues. This CDR3 reads CASSIGVIGNQPQHF. The DNA of the CDR3 is TGTGCCAGCAGTATAGGGGTTATTGGCAATCAGCCCCAGCATTTT.

The V call is TRBV18, the J call TRBJ1-1; D gene unclear. Germline CDR1 is KGHSH and CDR2 is LQKENI. Trimming took 4 bases from V and 0 from J, leaving 18 bases between them. This CDR3 comprises 17 residues. Here the CDR3 reads CASSLSYRSTMNTEAFF. DNA of the CDR3: TGTGCCAGCTCACTCTCATATCGATCGACAATGAACACTGAAGCTTTCTTT.

The chain links TRBV9 to TRBJ2-1, with 11 positions matching TRBD2. The V gene's germline CDR1 is SGDLS and CDR2 YYNGEE. This CDR3 spans 15 amino acids. V gave up 2 bases and J gave up 6 bases; unmatched junction bases: 4. The CDR3 loop is CASSVGTSGSNEQFF. Written as DNA, the CDR3 is TGTGCCAGCAGCGTGGGGACTAGCGGTAGCAATGAGCAGTTCTTC. Filled out from reference TRBV9 and TRBJ2-1, the complete variable domain reads DSGVTQTPKHLITATGQRVTLRCSPRSGDLSVYWYQQSLDQGLQFLIQYYNGEERAKGNILERFSAQQFPDLHSELNLSSLELGDSALYFCASSVGTSGSNEQFFGPGTRLTVL.

The V call is TRBV29-1, the J call TRBJ2-1; 15 positions agree with TRBD2. The junction had 13 bases not matched to a gene; V was cut back by 7 bases and J by 9 bases. The CDR3 totals 16 residues. The germline gives CDR1 SQVTM, CDR2 ANQGSEA. Written as DNA, the CDR3 is TGCAGCGGAACCTTACCGGGACTAGCGGGAGGTAGTGAGCAGTTCTTC. This encodes CSGTLPGLAGGSEQFF.

CDR3 coding DNA: TGCGCCAGCAGCTTGGAGTGGTCTGCAGATACGCAGTATTTT. It yields the protein CASSLEWSADTQYF. The chain uses TRBV5-1 and TRBJ2-3; D not certain. With 0 bases removed from V and 4 bases from J, the gap between germline ends came to 9 bases. Germline V gene sequence: CDR1 SGHRS, CDR2 YFSETQ. This CDR3 has 14 residues.

The rearrangement uses TRBV4-1 and TRBJ1-1, with 7 bases matching TRBD1. This CDR3 has 14 amino acids. Germline V gene sequence: CDR1 MGHRA, CDR2 YSYEKL. V gave up 4 bases and J gave up 3 bases; unmatched junction bases: 5. CDR3 in DNA: TGCGCCAGCAGCCCGGGACAGATCGACACTGAAGCTTTCTTT. Translated, it gives CASSPGQIDTEAFF.

The chain recombines TRBV6-1 with TRBJ1-4; a weak D match, TRBD1 (6 bases). The germline V and J ends were trimmed by 4 bases and 8 bases, with 17 bases remaining between them. The germline gives CDR1 MNHNS, CDR2 SASEGT. The CDR3 runs 15 residues. The CDR3: CASSGTRGMREKLFF. CDR3 DNA: TGTGCCAGCAGTGGGACAAGGGGGATGAGGGAAAAACTGTTTTTT.

This sequence joins TRBV19 and TRBJ1-5, with unresolved D. The CDR3 runs 15 residues. Germline assignment: CDR1 LNHDA and CDR2 SQIVND (reference sequence). Trimming pared 2 bases from V and 5 bases from J, leaving 13 bases between. Written as DNA, the CDR3 is TGTGCCAGTAGTATAAGGATCAACCTGGATCAGCCCCAGCATTTT. This encodes CASSIRINLDQPQHF.

The V call is TRBV30, the J call TRBJ1-6; D gene ambiguous. Per the germline V gene, CDR1 is GTSNPN and CDR2 is SVGIG (reference sequence). The CDR3 is 13 amino acids. The V and J ends lost 0 bases and 7 bases respectively, with 7 bases between them. The CDR3 loop is CAWSVRENSPLHF. The DNA of the CDR3 is TGTGCCTGGAGTGTACGGGAGAATTCACCCCTCCACTTT.

This chain connects TRBV6-7 to TRBJ2-5; 9 nucleotides agree with TRBD2. TRBV6-7 counts as an open reading frame of uncertain function. Trimming took 7 bases from V and 6 from J; bases not matched to a gene: 24. The CDR3 is 19 residues long. CDR3 sequence reads: CASISDGGIAGVFLKTQYF. CDR3 nucleotide sequence: TGTGCCAGCATTTCAGACGGAGGGATAGCGGGGGTGTTCCTCAAGACCCAGTACTTC.

CDR3 nucleotides: TGTGCCAGCAGCTTAAGTTCCGGGGATGAGCAGTTCTTC. Its protein is CASSLSSGDEQFF. V and J are TRBV7-3 and TRBJ2-1; maybe TRBD2 (5 bases). V was shortened by 1 base and J by 8 bases, with 9 bases between the two germline ends. The CDR3 spans 13 residues. Germline V gives CDR1 SGHTA, CDR2 FQGTGA.

J is TRBJ2-3 and V is TRBV30; D uncertain. V was pared by 1 base and J by 0 bases, with 11 bases between. The germline CDR1 and CDR2 sequences are GTSNPN and SVGIG (reference sequence). CDR3 length: 15 residues. CDR3 in amino acids: CAWSDRALSTDTQYF. CDR3 nucleotide sequence: TGTGCCTGGAGTGATCGGGCCCTTAGCACAGATACGCAGTATTTT.

The V and J genes are TRBV6-1 and TRBJ2-7, with unresolved D. This CDR3 spans 12 amino acids. Deletions cut 4 bases from V and 7 bases from J, with 11 bases between. Germline V gene lookup returns CDR1 MNHNS and CDR2 SASEGT. For the CDR3, the DNA is TGTGCCAGCAGTGGCCCCTCGTGGGAGCAGTACTTC. Residues: CASSGPSWEQYF.